Shown below are 16 T cell receptor beta chains from a single sample sequenced in a study of T cell responses to AZD1222 COVID-19 vaccine. Repertoires were generated with immunoSEQ multiplex PCR, while TCRdb's copy carries only in-frame clones and drops some. The profile covers 70,000 to 95,000 clones, with about 89% appearing a single time and approximately 5.2% taken by the ten largest. The source material was peripheral blood, sampled 28 days after the second AZD1222 dose. These TCRs come from an adult who received the AZD1222 COVID-19 vaccine.

The rearrangement uses TRBV6-5 and TRBJ1-1; 7 bases agree with TRBD1. The length of the CDR3 is 14 residues. Per germline, CDR1 MNHEY and CDR2 SVGAGI. V gave up 9 bases and J gave up 1 base; unmatched junction bases: 8. Written as DNA, the CDR3 is TGTGCCAGTAGACAGGGTCGGACGAACACTGAAGCTTTCTTT. Its protein product is CASRQGRTNTEAFF.

A few counts support this clone. This chain uses TRBV6-5 with TRBJ2-5; TRBD2 matches at 10 bases. This CDR3 region has 15 residues. Per the germline V gene, CDR1 is MNHEY and CDR2 is SVGAGI. The V gene end was trimmed by 6 bases and the J gene end by 1 base; junction bases not matched to a gene: 5. CDR3 nucleotides: TGTGCCAGCAGCACTAGCGGGGTTCCCCAAGAGACCCAGTACTTC. The encoded protein is CASSTSGVPQETQYF.

The rearrangement joins TRBV27 to TRBJ1-1; TRBD1 aligns across 8 bases. The length of the CDR3 is 14 residues. The V and J ends lost 6 bases and 1 base, in that order; junction bases with no gene match: 4. Germline values: CDR1 MNHEY, CDR2 SMNVEV (reference sequence). CDR3 sequence (DNA): TGTGCCAGCAGCCGGACAGGGTGGAACACTGAAGCTTTCTTT. Translating gives CASSRTGWNTEAFF.

V usage is TRBV7-9 and J usage is TRBJ2-7; TRBD2 agrees at 13 bases. The CDR3 has 15 residues. The V gene's germline CDR1 is SEHNR and CDR2 FQNEAQ (reference sequence). The junction had 3 bases not matched to a gene; V was cut back by 2 bases and J by 5 bases. This chain's CDR3 is CASSLTGTSGDEQYF. The CDR3 region has the DNA TGTGCCAGCAGCTTAACGGGGACTAGCGGGGACGAGCAGTACTTC.

The chain uses TRBV7-2 and TRBJ2-2; D gene unclear. CDR1 and CDR2 (germline): SGHTA, FQGNSA. Deletions cut 5 bases from V and 0 bases from J, with 4 bases between. The CDR3 is 13 residues long. The CDR3 sequence is CASSPTNTGELFF. The CDR3 DNA follows: TGTGCCAGCAGCCCAACGAACACCGGGGAGCTGTTTTTT.

This chain connects TRBV18 to TRBJ1-2; TRBD1 matches 7 bases. The CDR3 has 16 amino acids. The V gene's germline CDR1 is KGHSH and CDR2 LQKENI. Trimming at V came to 3 bases and at J to 4 bases, leaving 11 bases not matched to a gene. The CDR3 is CASSPDRARFSYGYTF. The CDR3 DNA is TGTGCCAGCTCACCCGACAGGGCCCGTTTTTCCTATGGCTACACCTTC. Variable domain in full (rest from reference TRBV18 and TRBJ1-2): NAGVMQNPRHLVRRRGQEARLRCSPMKGHSHVYWYRQLPEEGLKFMVYLQKENIIDESGMPKERFSAEFPKEGPSILRIQQVVRGDSAAYFCASSPDRARFSYGYTFGSGTRLTVV.

This clone has more than one count but fewer than ten. The V gene is TRBV4-1, the J gene TRBJ2-7; D is perhaps TRBD1 (6 bases). This CDR3 contains 13 residues. V lost 4 bases and J lost 2, with 9 bases in between. Germline V CDR1 and CDR2: MGHRA, YSYEKL. The CDR3 DNA sequence: TGCGCCAGCAGCCGGACAGAGACCTACGAGCAGTACTTC. Protein: CASSRTETYEQYF.

The chain couples TRBV7-9 to TRBJ2-1, with unresolved D. The germline V and J ends were trimmed by 3 bases and 12 bases, with 9 bases remaining between them. The CDR3 totals 11 residues. Germline CDR1 reads SEHNR; CDR2 reads FQNEAQ (reference sequence). CDR3 protein: CASSLGGRQFF. For the CDR3, the DNA is TGTGCCAGCAGCTTGGGCGGAAGGCAGTTCTTC.

The rearrangement uses TRBV28 and TRBJ1-2, with a tentative D call TRBD1 (5 bases). Per the germline V gene, CDR1 is MDHEN and CDR2 is SYDVKM. There are 15 residues in the CDR3. Trimming pared 5 bases from V and 2 bases from J, leaving 15 bases between. This CDR3 is CASSPGVRGNYGYTF. The CDR3 DNA sequence: TGTGCCAGCAGTCCCGGGGTTCGGGGGAACTATGGCTACACCTTC.

The chain joins TRBV6-1 to TRBJ2-7; D perhaps matches TRBD1 (6 bases). Germline assignment: CDR1 MNHNS and CDR2 SASEGT. The ends were cut back, 2 bases at V and 6 bases at J, with 8 bases in the middle. This CDR3 contains 12 residues. CDR3 nucleotides: TGTGCCAGCAGTGAACAGGGGCTCGAGCAGTACTTC. Protein product: CASSEQGLEQYF.

V and J are TRBV11-2 and TRBJ2-1; D might be TRBD2 (7 bases). From germline, CDR1 is SGHAT and CDR2 FQNNGV. This CDR3 has 17 residues. Trimming removed 1 base from V and 0 bases from J, with 13 bases in between. The CDR3 bases are TGTGCCAGCAGCTTAGTAGGGGGGGCGATCTCCTACAATGAGCAGTTCTTC. Residues: CASSLVGGAISYNEQFF.

The chain carries TRBV6-5 and TRBJ1-5; D is uncertain. From germline, CDR1 is MNHEY and CDR2 SVGAGI. Trimming shortened V by 4 bases and J by 0 bases, and 10 bases separated the two germline ends. The CDR3 spans 15 residues. CDR3 sequence (DNA): TGTGCCAGCAGTTCCGAGGGCCCTAGCAATCAGCCCCAGCATTTT. Amino acids: CASSSEGPSNQPQHF.

The chain joins TRBV24-1 to TRBJ2-3; 9 nucleotides line up with TRBD1. The CDR3 covers 14 residues. Germline CDR1 and CDR2: KGHDR and SFDVKD. After removal of 5 bases from V and 4 bases from J, the junction contained 3 bases not matched to a gene. The CDR3 nucleotides are TGTGCCACCAGTGTGGGACAGGGAGCAGATACGCAGTATTTT. Its translation: CATSVGQGADTQYF.

The rearrangement joins TRBV2 to TRBJ1-2; unclear D gene. The length of the CDR3 is 12 residues. Trimming pared 2 bases from V and 4 bases from J, leaving 5 bases between. Germline V gene lookup returns CDR1 SNHLY and CDR2 FYNNEI. Here the CDR3 DNA reads TGTGCCAGCAGTGAAATATCCTATGGCTACACCTTC. This codes for CASSEISYGYTF. Full variable domain (rest looked up from reference TRBV2 and TRBJ1-2): EPEVTQTPSHQVTQMGQEVILRCVPISNHLYFYWYRQILGQKVEFLVSFYNNEISEKSEIFDDQFSVERPDGSNFTLKIRSTKLEDSAMYFCASSEISYGYTFGSGTRLTVV.

The gene calls are TRBV18 and TRBJ2-7; no definite D call. Germline CDR1 and CDR2: KGHSH and LQKENI. The CDR3 totals 13 residues. Trimming took 0 bases from V and 5 from J, leaving 8 bases between them. CDR3 loop: CASSPPSINEQYF. The CDR3 DNA reads TGTGCCAGCTCACCACCGAGTATCAACGAGCAGTACTTC. Full variable domain (missing parts from reference TRBV18 and TRBJ2-7): NAGVMQNPRHLVRRRGQEARLRCSPMKGHSHVYWYRQLPEEGLKFMVYLQKENIIDESGMPKERFSAEFPKEGPSILRIQQVVRGDSAAYFCASSPPSINEQYFGPGTRLTVT.

In its sample, this clone was seen once. This chain links TRBV11-3 with TRBJ2-1, with 13 bases lining up with TRBD2. V lost 5 bases to trimming and J lost 10 bases; unmatched junction nucleotides: 5. Germline CDR1 and CDR2: SGHNT and YENEEA. The CDR3 length is 14 residues. The CDR3 sequence is CASSRRLAGGEQFF. The CDR3 nucleotides are TGTGCCAGCAGCCGACGACTAGCGGGGGGCGAGCAGTTCTTC.